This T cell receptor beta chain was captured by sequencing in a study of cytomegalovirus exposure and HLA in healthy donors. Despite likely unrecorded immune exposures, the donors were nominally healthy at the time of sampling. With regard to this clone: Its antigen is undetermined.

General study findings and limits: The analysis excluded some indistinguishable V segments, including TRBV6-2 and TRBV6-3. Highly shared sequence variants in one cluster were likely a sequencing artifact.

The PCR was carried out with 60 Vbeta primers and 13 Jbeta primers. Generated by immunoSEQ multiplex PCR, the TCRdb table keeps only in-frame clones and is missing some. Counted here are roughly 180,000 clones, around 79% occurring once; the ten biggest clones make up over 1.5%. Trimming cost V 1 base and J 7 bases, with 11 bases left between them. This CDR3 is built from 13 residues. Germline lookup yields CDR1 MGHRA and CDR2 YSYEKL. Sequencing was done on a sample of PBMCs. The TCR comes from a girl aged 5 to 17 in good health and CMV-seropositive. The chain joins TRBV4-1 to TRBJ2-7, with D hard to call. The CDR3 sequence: CASSQGSWAEQYF. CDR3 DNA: TGCGCCAGCAGCCAAGGGTCGTGGGCAGAGCAGTACTTC.